A selection of T cell receptor beta chains follows, all from one sample in a study of cytomegalovirus exposure and HLA in healthy donors. TCRdb's table, derived via immunoSEQ multiplex PCR, lists solely in-frame clones and lacks some. The table shows over 85,000 clones, with 76% occurring only once. Sequencing was performed on PBMCs. These receptors came from a young man in good health and CMV-seropositive. Each CDR3 is given with its conserved first and last residue. Each record gives: J gene, clone size, V gene, D gene, CDR3 length, CDR3 DNA, CDR3 protein. The D gene is left open where the match is weak. Rows may omit the clone size; those that give it use once, few, many or a size class.

TRBJ1-2,.,TRBV6-1,TRBD1,14,TGTGCCAGCAGTGAGGGGCAGGGGGCCTATGGCTACACCTTC,CASSEGQGAYGYTF
TRBJ2-3,.,TRBV9,TRBD1,16,TGTGCCAGCAGCGTAGACGGGACAGGGGTCTTGGATACGCAGTATTTT,CASSVDGTGVLDTQYF
TRBJ1-2,.,TRBV2,.,15,TGTGCCAGCAGATTGTTAGAAAGAGGGCACTATGGCTACACCTTC,CASRLLERGHYGYTF
TRBJ2-7,.,TRBV27,.,16,TGTGCCAGCAGTTTATTTCGGGTAGGGGCTACCTACGAGCAGTACTTC,CASSLFRVGATYEQYF
TRBJ2-1,.,TRBV29-1,.,16,TGCAGCGTTGAAGATCTGCGAGACACCCTCTACAATGAGCAGTTCTTC,CSVEDLRDTLYNEQFF
TRBJ1-6,.,TRBV19,.,17,TGTGCCAGTAGCCAAGGGGGGGAGGTGGTACCGAATTCACCCCTCCACTTT,CASSQGGEVVPNSPLHF
TRBJ2-5,.,TRBV6-5,.,15,TGTGCCAGCAGTTACTCCGGGGGACAGCAAGAGACCCAGTACTTC,CASSYSGGQQETQYF
TRBJ2-5,.,TRBV7-9,TRBD2,18,TGTTCCAGCAGAACCATAGGCCTAGCGGGGGCTACCAAGCAGACCCAGTACTTC,CSSRTIGLAGATKQTQYF
TRBJ2-5,.,TRBV9,TRBD1,14,TGTGCCAGCAGCCAACGCGAGGGGGCGGGTGAGCAGTACTTC,CASSQREGAGEQYF
TRBJ2-2,.,TRBV4-1,.,13,TGCGCCAGCAGCCCAGGAGGCACCGGGGAGCTGTTTTTT,CASSPGGTGELFF
TRBJ2-5,.,TRBV4-1,TRBD1,15,TGCGCCAGCAGGGCTGACAGGGGCCCTCAAGAGACCCAGTACTTC,CASRADRGPQETQYF
TRBJ2-7,.,TRBV6-5,.,14,TGTGCCAGCAGTTACGGACTGGACTCCTACGAGCAGTACTTC,CASSYGLDSYEQYF
TRBJ1-1,.,TRBV2,TRBD1,13,TGTGCCATCGTGACAGGGCAGGACACTGAAGCTTTCTTT,CAIVTGQDTEAFF
TRBJ1-4,.,TRBV5-8,TRBD1,19,TGTGCCAGCAGCCTCACAAGGGACAGAATCCTTGCAACTAATGAAAAACTGTTTTTT,CASSLTRDRILATNEKLFF
TRBJ2-1,.,TRBV7-2,.,15,TGTGCCAGCAGCGCCCGGGACTCAAGCTACAATGAGCAGTTCTTC,CASSARDSSYNEQFF
TRBJ2-3,few,TRBV4-3,TRBD2,19,TGCGCCAGCAGCCAAGATTTGGGAGCTAGCGGGGGGCAGGTAGATACGCAGTATTTT,CASSQDLGASGGQVDTQYF
TRBJ2-3,.,TRBV11-2,.,16,TGTGCCAGCAGCTTAGGGTCGGCGGGGCTTGGGGATACGCAGTATTTT,CASSLGSAGLGDTQYF
TRBJ2-5,.,TRBV7-9,.,13,TGTGCCAGCAGCCCAACAATCCAAGAGACCCAGTACTTC,CASSPTIQETQYF
TRBJ2-7,.,TRBV5-1,.,14,TGCGCCAGCAGCCCGACAGTCGTTACCTACGAGCAGTACTTC,CASSPTVVTYEQYF
TRBJ2-5,.,TRBV5-1,TRBD1,16,TGCGCCAGCAGCCCTACAGGGGGCAGTGGGCAAGAGACCCAGTACTTC,CASSPTGGSGQETQYF
TRBJ1-4,.,TRBV21-1,.,16,TGTGCCAGCAGCAAATCCACCGGGACAGGGAATGAAAAACTGTTTTTT,CASSKSTGTGNEKLFF
TRBJ1-6,.,TRBV7-9,.,14,TGTGCCAGCAGCGTCCGGGGGGTTAATTCACCCCTCCACTTT,CASSVRGVNSPLHF
TRBJ1-2,.,TRBV6-5,.,15,TGTGCCAGCAGTTTCACCAACGGGGGAATTGGTGGCTACACCTTC,CASSFTNGGIGGYTF